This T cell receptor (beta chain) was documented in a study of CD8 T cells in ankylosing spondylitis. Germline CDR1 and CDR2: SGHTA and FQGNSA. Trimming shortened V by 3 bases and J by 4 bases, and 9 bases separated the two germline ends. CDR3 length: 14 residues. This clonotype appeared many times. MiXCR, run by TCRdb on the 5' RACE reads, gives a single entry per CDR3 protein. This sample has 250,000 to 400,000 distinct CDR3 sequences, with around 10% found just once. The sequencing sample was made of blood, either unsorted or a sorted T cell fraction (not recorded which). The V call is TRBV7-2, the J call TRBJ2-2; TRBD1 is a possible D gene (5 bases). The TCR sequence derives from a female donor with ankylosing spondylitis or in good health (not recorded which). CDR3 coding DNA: TGTGCCAGCAGCTTGGACATGGGCACCGGGGAGCTGTTTTTT. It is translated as CASSLDMGTGELFF.